The clone carrying this T cell receptor beta chain showed up many times. As to time point: newly diagnosed GD, antithyroid drugs for less than 3 months. Generation of the TCR library employed RNA extracted from PBMCs. CDR3-region Arm-PCR and iRepertoire HTBI primers produced the TCR beta libraries. Using its own MiXCR run on the multiplex PCR reads, TCRdb lists one record per CDR3 protein. The table includes about 450,000 distinct CDR3 sequences, roughly 15% detected once. Trimming left V 1 base short and J 9 bases short, with 19 bases between. This CDR3 is built from 15 residues. Germline CDR1 SGHRS, CDR2 YFSETQ. This record belongs to a study of regulatory T cells in long-lasting Graves disease. The data also belong to a second study, concerning T cells in Graves' hyperthyroidism and ophthalmopathy. That paper adds: Graves' hyperthyroidism showing no ophthalmopathy progression within 18 months was considered stable. Clinical symptoms, serum thyroxine and TRAb, thyroid ultrasound and orbital computed tomography were used for the diagnoses. TCR CDR3 regions were first amplified by RT-PCR with HTBI primers.

The receptor comes from a woman aged 50 to 60 with Graves disease. This sample comprised peripheral blood mononuclear cells (PBMCs), obtained at new diagnosis, from a patient treated with antithyroid drugs. The chain joins TRBV5-1 to TRBJ2-5; D may match TRBD1 or TRBD2 (6 bases each). The CDR3: CASSLSSLRGGPQYF. In nucleotides, the CDR3 is TGCGCCAGCAGCTTGAGTAGTTTGAGAGGGGGGCCCCAGTACTTC. The whole variable domain, remainder taken from reference TRBV5-1 and TRBJ2-5, is KAGVTQTPRYLIKTRGQQVTLSCSPISGHRSVSWYQQTPGQGLQFLFEYFSETQRNKGNFPGRFSGRQFSNSRSEMNVSTLELGDSALYLCASSLSSLRGGPQYFGPGTRLLVL.